This T cell receptor beta chain appears in the sequencing data of a study of molecular identifiers for immune sequencing clone quantification. The sample holds a few counts of this clonotype. V was shortened by 0 bases and J by 3 bases, with 9 bases between the two germline ends. This CDR3 region has 14 residues. The germline gives CDR1 DFQATT, CDR2 SNEGSKA (reference sequence). Naive CD8 T cells were FACS-sorted by CD8+CD4-CCR7+CD45RA+ markers. Preparation of the bulk TCR libraries relied on previously described methods and listed TCR primers. TCRdb analysed the PCR reads with MiXCR anew, one entry per CDR3 protein. In the table there are some 680,000 distinct CDR3 sequences, around 25% of which are singletons.

The origin of this receptor is a human donor in good health. Some libraries in this study had Jurkat cell RNA spiked in. The sample was naive CD8+ T cells from blood, with Jurkat cell RNA spiked in. Described subset: FACS-sorted CD8+CD4-CCR7+CD45RA+ naive T cells. The rearrangement uses TRBV20-1 and TRBJ2-1; D ambiguous. Here the CDR3 reads CSARDEPNYNEQFF. CDR3 in DNA: TGCAGTGCTAGAGATGAACCTAACTACAATGAGCAGTTCTTC.